This TCR beta chain was identified during a study of shared T cell receptors in the human thymus. The V end lost 3 bases, the J end lost 3 bases, and 18 bases lay between the germline ends. The CDR3 has 17 amino acids. Germline CDR1 and CDR2: MGHRA and YSYEKL. Method: immunoSEQ multiplex PCR; TCRdb's copy keeps in-frame clones and lacks some. The profile shows approximately 760,000 clones, approximately 83% of them singletons. The same specimen was also included in a second study, on human thymus T cells. From that study: All donors were healthy Finnish infants who were undergoing corrective surgery to treat congenital heart defects. Thymus tissue was removed during corrective cardiac surgery. An apparent bias in V and J gene usage was seen in thymic and blood repertoires. As related research reported, thymic repertoires overlapped highly among unrelated individuals.

The genes are TRBV4-1 and TRBJ1-5, with a weak D call TRBD1 (6 bases). Sequencing input: thymocytes. This TCR was sampled from a girl less than two years old with a congenital heart defect. CDR3 DNA sequence: TGCGCCAGCAGCCAGTATCACCCTAGGACAGTCAATCAGCCCCAGCATTTT. It specifies CASSQYHPRTVNQPQHF.